These T cell receptor beta chains were read from a single sample in a study of vaccination and CD4 T cells after COVID-19. Each CDR3 protein gets one entry after TCRdb re-called the PCR reads with MiXCR. The sample includes roughly 12,000 distinct CDR3 sequences, around 50% of them seen just once. These receptors have no known antigen. The specimen sequenced was CD4+ T cells from blood, cultured in vitro. These receptors originate from a human donor who had recovered from COVID-19. Both conserved end residues are part of each CDR3. Each record gives: J gene, D gene, V gene, clone size, CDR3 length, CDR3 protein, CDR3 DNA. D genes are given only for firm matches. Some rows have no size entry. The others give once, few or many, or a class for an expanded clone.

J gene: TRBJ2-3
D gene: .
V gene: TRBV4-2
clone size: .
CDR3 length: 14
CDR3 protein: CASSPGQHTDTQYF
CDR3 DNA: TGTGCCAGCAGCCCCGGACAGCACACAGATACGCAGTATTTT

J gene: TRBJ2-3
D gene: .
V gene: TRBV20-1
clone size: few
CDR3 length: 12
CDR3 protein: CSANEATDTQYF
CDR3 DNA: TGCAGTGCTAACGAGGCCACAGATACGCAGTATTTT

J gene: TRBJ2-1
D gene: TRBD1
V gene: TRBV12-3/TRBV12-4
clone size: .
CDR3 length: 16
CDR3 protein: CASSLEGTGRMYEQFF
CDR3 DNA: TGTGCCAGCAGTTTAGAGGGGACAGGGAGGATGTATGAGCAGTTCTTC

J gene: TRBJ2-5
D gene: TRBD2
V gene: TRBV28
clone size: .
CDR3 length: 17
CDR3 protein: CASSLSSGRGRQETQYF
CDR3 DNA: TGTGCCAGCAGTTTGTCTAGCGGGAGAGGCCGGCAAGAGACCCAGTACTTC

J gene: TRBJ1-2
D gene: TRBD1
V gene: TRBV9
clone size: .
CDR3 length: 14
CDR3 protein: CASSTRTGTGGYTF
CDR3 DNA: TGTGCCAGCAGCACCCGGACAGGGACCGGTGGCTACACCTTC

J gene: TRBJ2-5
D gene: .
V gene: TRBV7-3
clone size: .
CDR3 length: 16
CDR3 protein: CASSLRVGGAGETQYF
CDR3 DNA: TGTGCCAGCAGCTTAAGAGTTGGTGGGGCAGGGGAGACCCAGTACTTC

J gene: TRBJ1-2
D gene: TRBD1
V gene: TRBV6-1
clone size: few
CDR3 length: 14
CDR3 protein: CASSAQGLGDGYTF
CDR3 DNA: TGTGCCAGCAGTGCACAGGGGTTAGGAGATGGCTACACCTTC

J gene: TRBJ2-5
D gene: .
V gene: TRBV11-2
clone size: .
CDR3 length: 15
CDR3 protein: CASSSPRGYGETQYF
CDR3 DNA: TGTGCCAGCAGCTCCCCGAGGGGGTATGGAGAGACCCAGTACTTC

J gene: TRBJ1-5
D gene: TRBD1
V gene: TRBV19
clone size: .
CDR3 length: 16
CDR3 protein: CASSPRGDRVRQPQHF
CDR3 DNA: TGTGCCAGTAGTCCACGGGGTGACAGGGTGCGTCAGCCCCAGCATTTT

J gene: TRBJ2-3
D gene: .
V gene: TRBV15
clone size: few
CDR3 length: 16
CDR3 protein: CATSRDGTTSTDTQYF
CDR3 DNA: TGTGCCACCAGCAGAGATGGGACGACCAGCACAGATACGCAGTATTTT

J gene: TRBJ1-4
D gene: TRBD1
V gene: TRBV6-4
clone size: .
CDR3 length: 15
CDR3 protein: CASSGRTGGREKLFF
CDR3 DNA: TGTGCCAGCAGTGGCAGGACAGGGGGGCGAGAAAAACTGTTTTTT

J gene: TRBJ1-5
D gene: TRBD1
V gene: TRBV2
clone size: .
CDR3 length: 14
CDR3 protein: CASSGTGKNQPQHF
CDR3 DNA: TGTGCCAGCAGCGGGACAGGGAAAAATCAGCCCCAGCATTTT

J gene: TRBJ2-5
D gene: .
V gene: TRBV20-1
clone size: .
CDR3 length: 12
CDR3 protein: CSGRGLQETQYF
CDR3 DNA: TGCAGTGGAAGAGGGCTACAAGAGACCCAGTACTTC

J gene: TRBJ1-4
D gene: .
V gene: TRBV6-2/TRBV6-3
clone size: once
CDR3 length: 15
CDR3 protein: CASSYRTLRHEKLFF
CDR3 DNA: TGTGCCAGCAGTTACCGGACTCTTCGACATGAAAAACTGTTTTTT

J gene: TRBJ2-5
D gene: .
V gene: TRBV20-1
clone size: few
CDR3 length: 13
CDR3 protein: CSARDGLPETQYF
CDR3 DNA: TGCAGTGCTAGAGATGGCCTCCCGGAGACCCAGTACTTC

J gene: TRBJ2-3
D gene: .
V gene: TRBV6-1
clone size: once
CDR3 length: 14
CDR3 protein: CASSDQGGADTQYF
CDR3 DNA: TGTGCCAGCAGTGATCAGGGTGGCGCAGATACGCAGTATTTT

J gene: TRBJ1-2
D gene: .
V gene: TRBV2
clone size: .
CDR3 length: 15
CDR3 protein: CASSEGQGGGYGYTF
CDR3 DNA: TGTGCCAGCAGTGAAGGTCAGGGAGGGGGCTATGGCTACACCTTC

J gene: TRBJ2-5
D gene: .
V gene: TRBV20-1
clone size: .
CDR3 length: 15
CDR3 protein: CSASGRGEVQETQYF
CDR3 DNA: TGCAGTGCTAGTGGCCGCGGTGAGGTACAAGAGACCCAGTACTTC

J gene: TRBJ2-3
D gene: TRBD2
V gene: TRBV19
clone size: .
CDR3 length: 16
CDR3 protein: CASSSQSGREPDTQYF
CDR3 DNA: TGTGCCAGTAGTAGTCAGAGCGGGAGAGAACCAGATACGCAGTATTTT

J gene: TRBJ1-2
D gene: .
V gene: TRBV14
clone size: .
CDR3 length: 15
CDR3 protein: CASSQYAGVGYGYTF
CDR3 DNA: TGTGCCAGCAGCCAATATGCGGGGGTCGGGTATGGCTACACCTTC

J gene: TRBJ1-3
D gene: .
V gene: TRBV7-6
clone size: .
CDR3 length: 14
CDR3 protein: CASSLTGSGNTIYF
CDR3 DNA: TGTGCCAGCAGCTTAACCGGCTCTGGAAACACCATATATTTT

J gene: TRBJ1-5
D gene: .
V gene: TRBV6-1
clone size: .
CDR3 length: 15
CDR3 protein: CASTPRRVSNQPQHF
CDR3 DNA: TGTGCCAGCACTCCTCGCAGGGTAAGCAATCAGCCCCAGCATTTT